This entry lists 32 T cell receptor gamma chains sequenced from one sample in a study of human gamma delta and Vdelta1 T cells. These TCRs are of unknown antigen specificity. TCRdb reanalyzed the PCR reads using CATT. The sample includes about 8,700 gamma-chain clones, around 45% of them seen just once. Input material: Vdelta1 gamma-delta T cells from blood grown in culture (DOT cells). The receptors originated from a human donor in good health.

Remarks on this clone: Other DNA variants within this sample encode the same CDR3. This rearrangement joins TRGV3 to TRGJP2. V was pared by 0 bases and J by 4 bases, with 2 bases of the junction left unmatched. Looked up from germline, CDR1 is VTNTFY and CDR2 is YDVSTARD (reference sequence). The CDR3 is 14 residues long. The chain's CDR3 is CATWDRPSDWIKTF. The CDR3 DNA follows: TGTGCCACCTGGGACAGGCCTAGTGATTGGATCAAGACGTTT.

As to this clone: This may come from a read error, since a much larger clone is one base off. Other DNA sequences in the sample encode the same CDR3. The genes are TRGV4 and TRGJ1 or TRGJ2. Losses at the gene ends were 5 bases for V and 2 bases for J; bases not matched to a gene: 3. The V gene's germline CDR1 is EGSTGY and CDR2 YDSYTSSV. CDR3 length: 12 residues. CDR3 coding DNA: TGTGCCACCTGGGGGCATTATTATAAGAAACTCTTT. Its protein product is CATWGHYYKKLF.

Comments on this clone: The sample contains more than one DNA sequence encoding this CDR3. The J gene is TRGJ1 or TRGJ2, the V gene TRGV4. There are 12 residues in the CDR3. J was trimmed by 7 bases and V by 1 base; bases with no gene match: 4. Germline CDR1 and CDR2: EGSTGY and YDSYTSSV. The CDR3 region has the DNA TGTGCCACCTGGGATGGTCACTATAAGAAACTCTTT. Translating it yields CATWDGHYKKLF.

V is TRGV3 and J is TRGJ1 or TRGJ2. Looked up from germline, CDR1 is VTNTFY and CDR2 is YDVSTARD (reference sequence). J was trimmed by 12 bases and V by 0 bases; bases with no gene match: 5. This CDR3 has 11 residues. The CDR3 DNA reads TGTGCCACCTGGGACAGGCGTCCGAAACTCTTT. Protein: CATWDRRPKLF.

The chain links TRGV2 to TRGJ1 or TRGJ2. The CDR3 covers 14 residues. In germline, CDR1 is EGSNGY, CDR2 YDSYNSKV. Trimming cost V 0 bases and J 7 bases; bases outside gene matches: 9. CDR3: CATWDGPNRYKKLF. The CDR3 region has the DNA TGTGCCACCTGGGACGGGCCTAATCGGTATAAGAAACTCTTT.

This clone has a single count. The chain is built from TRGV2 and TRGJ1 or TRGJ2. The CDR3 is 14 amino acids. The junction had 11 bases not matched to a gene; V was cut back by 2 bases and J by 7 bases. Germline CDR1 is EGSNGY and CDR2 is YDSYNSKV. This CDR3 is CATWDAPTSYKKLF. The CDR3 nucleotides read TGTGCCACCTGGGACGCGCCGACGTCGTATAAGAAACTCTTT.

This clone came up a few times. The rearrangement joins TRGV3 to TRGJ1 or TRGJ2. J was trimmed by 0 bases and V by 0 bases; bases with no gene match: 14. The germline gives CDR1 VTNTFY, CDR2 YDVSTARD (reference sequence). CDR3 size: 18 residues. CDR3 bases: TGTGCCACCTGGGACAGGGTCCATCGCGGCCCGAATTATTATAAGAAACTCTTT. Translation: CATWDRVHRGPNYYKKLF.

This clone rates as medium-sized. The chain combines TRGV10 with TRGJP2. TRGV10 is an ORF, with its function uncertain. V shed 8 bases, J shed 4 bases, and the junction held 20 bases outside the gene matches. The CDR3 loop spans 18 amino acids. CDR3 protein: CAAWEAPSPLASDWIKTF. CDR3 DNA sequence: TGTGCTGCGTGGGAGGCCCCTTCCCCTCTGGCTAGTGATTGGATCAAGACGTTT.

This clone was found a few times. Other DNA sequences in this sample translate to the same CDR3. The chain links TRGV9 to TRGJ1 or TRGJ2. From germline, CDR1 is GITISATS and CDR2 ISYDGTV (reference sequence). The V gene end was trimmed by 0 bases and the J gene end by 4 bases; junction bases not matched to a gene: 3. The CDR3 totals 13 residues. Here the CDR3 reads CALWEVSYYKKLF. The CDR3 DNA reads as TGTGCCTTGTGGGAGGTGTCATATTATAAGAAACTCTTT.

In its sample, this clone ranks as medium-sized. The chain couples TRGV9 to TRGJ1 or TRGJ2. Trimming removed 2 bases from V and 8 bases from J; junction bases left unmatched: 0. There are 10 residues in the CDR3. CDR1 is GITISATS and CDR2 is ISYDGTV in the germline V gene (reference sequence). Written as DNA, the CDR3 is TGTGCCTTGTGGGAGGATAAGAAACTCTTT. Residues: CALWEDKKLF.

Note on this clone: The same CDR3 also results from other DNA sequences found in this sample. This rearrangement joins TRGV4 to TRGJP2. The CDR3 contains 14 residues. Germline loops: CDR1 EGSTGY, CDR2 YDSYTSSV. The trim removed 5 bases at V and 0 bases at J, leaving 3 bases unmatched. CDR3 nucleotides: TGTGCCACCTGGGTCTATAGTAGTGATTGGATCAAGACGTTT. Translated, it gives CATWVYSSDWIKTF.

This clone was found a few times. This specimen includes other DNA sequences encoding the same CDR3. The rearrangement links TRGV4 to TRGJ1 or TRGJ2. V shed 0 bases, J shed 4 bases, and the junction held 6 bases outside the gene matches. The germline CDR1 and CDR2 sequences are EGSTGY and YDSYTSSV. The CDR3 has 14 residues. Here the CDR3 reads CATWDGPGYYKKLF. The CDR3 DNA reads as TGTGCCACCTGGGATGGGCCTGGGTATTATAAGAAACTCTTT.

This clone is a singleton in its sample. The V gene is TRGV9, the J gene TRGJ1 or TRGJ2. This CDR3 spans 11 amino acids. The V segment lost 5 bases and the J segment 4 bases; nucleotides outside the gene matches: 2. Germline CDR1 and CDR2: GITISATS and ISYDGTV (reference sequence). Here the CDR3 DNA reads TGTGCCTTGTGGGGATATTATAAGAAACTCTTT. Amino acids: CALWGYYKKLF.

This clone was counted only a few times. V is TRGV9 and J is TRGJ1 or TRGJ2. Germline trimming cut 6 bases from V and 2 bases from J; bases unmatched to any gene: 7. Germline CDR1 GITISATS, CDR2 ISYDGTV (reference sequence). The CDR3 runs to 13 residues. In DNA, the CDR3 is TGTGCCTTGTGGAGGTGGGATTATTATAAGAAACTCTTT. It is translated as CALWRWDYYKKLF.

The rearrangement uses TRGV2 and TRGJ1 or TRGJ2. This CDR3 region has 14 residues. In germline, CDR1 is EGSNGY, CDR2 YDSYNSKV. The junction had 7 bases not matched to a gene; V was cut back by 0 bases and J by 5 bases. In nucleotides, the CDR3 is TGTGCCACCTGGGACGGGCCTCGGGATTATAAGAAACTCTTT. It is translated as CATWDGPRDYKKLF.

This sequence joins TRGV3 and TRGJP2. Trimming cost V 2 bases and J 3 bases; bases outside gene matches: 6. The CDR3 runs to 15 residues. Germline assignment: CDR1 VTNTFY and CDR2 YDVSTARD (reference sequence). CDR3 sequence: CATWDTRRSDWIKTF. As DNA, the CDR3 is TGTGCCACCTGGGACACTCGCCGTAGTGATTGGATCAAGACGTTT.

The chain combines TRGV2 with TRGJP2. Trimming cost V 3 bases and J 3 bases; bases outside gene matches: 4. From germline, CDR1 is EGSNGY and CDR2 YDSYNSKV. This CDR3 region has 14 residues. The CDR3: CATWDWGSDWIKTF. The CDR3 nucleotides are TGTGCCACCTGGGACTGGGGTAGTGATTGGATCAAGACGTTT.

This clone was found a few times. The J gene is TRGJP1, the V gene TRGV10. TRGV10 is identified as an open reading frame with a role that is uncertain. This CDR3 contains 14 residues. V was clipped by 8 bases and J by 4 bases; unmatched bases: 8. In DNA, the CDR3 is TGTGCTGCGTGGGCTCTTCGCACTGGTTGGTTCAAGATATTT. Its translation: CAAWALRTGWFKIF.

This clone is classed as large. The identical CDR3 is also encoded by other nucleotide sequences in the sample. The chain couples TRGV8 to TRGJP2. J gave up 3 bases and V 5 bases, and 0 bases lay outside the gene matches. CDR1 and CDR2 from the germline V gene are VENAVY and YDSYNSRV. This CDR3 is 12 amino acids long. The chain's CDR3 is CATWGSDWIKTF. CDR3 DNA sequence: TGTGCCACCTGGGGTAGTGATTGGATCAAGACGTTT.

A few counts support this clone. V gene TRGV5 combines with J gene TRGJP2. The CDR3 covers 14 residues. CDR1 and CDR2 from the germline V gene are VINAFY and YDVSNSKD. V dropped 5 bases and J dropped 6; count of bases not matched to a gene: 9. The CDR3 here is CATWGRWGDWIKTF. The CDR3 bases are TGTGCCACCTGGGGCCGATGGGGTGATTGGATCAAGACGTTT.

Comments on this clone: A much more abundant neighbour one base away suggests this may be a read error. The chain carries TRGV3 and TRGJ1 or TRGJ2. The CDR3 consists of 12 residues. Germline assignment: CDR1 VTNTFY and CDR2 YDVSTARD (reference sequence). Trimming at V came to 3 bases and at J to 6 bases, leaving 5 bases not matched to a gene. CDR3 sequence reads: CATWDGFYKKLF. In DNA form, the CDR3 reads TGTGCCACCTGGGACGGATTTTATAAGAAACTCTTT.

The rearrangement joins TRGV9 to TRGJ1 or TRGJ2. The germline V gene encodes CDR1 GITISATS and CDR2 ISYDGTV (reference sequence). V was pared by 5 bases and J by 0 bases, with 7 bases of the junction left unmatched. This CDR3 is 14 amino acids long. The DNA of the CDR3 is TGTGCCTTGTGGGCTGCGTCGAATTATTATAAGAAACTCTTT. This gives the protein CALWAASNYYKKLF.

The chain joins TRGV9 to TRGJ1 or TRGJ2. Per germline, CDR1 GITISATS and CDR2 ISYDGTV (reference sequence). CDR3 length equals 15 residues. Trimming at V came to 2 bases and at J to 1 base, leaving 8 bases not matched to a gene. The DNA of the CDR3 is TGTGCCTTGTGGGAGGGATCTGCAAATTATTATAAGAAACTCTTT. Amino acid sequence: CALWEGSANYYKKLF.

V gene TRGV8 combines with J gene TRGJ1 or TRGJ2. The CDR3 has 13 residues. Germline CDR1 VENAVY, CDR2 YDSYNSRV. The trim removed 3 bases at V and 12 bases at J, leaving 14 bases unmatched. For the CDR3, the DNA is TGTGCCACCTGGGATTTTCCGGAAGCTAGGAAACTCTTT. Protein sequence: CATWDFPEARKLF.

The V call is TRGV2, the J call TRGJ1 or TRGJ2. This CDR3 comprises 14 residues. Germline CDR1 reads EGSNGY; CDR2 reads YDSYNSKV. J was trimmed by 4 bases and V by 0 bases; bases with no gene match: 6. The CDR3 loop reads CATWDGQLYYKKLF. The CDR3 bases are TGTGCCACCTGGGACGGGCAACTCTATTATAAGAAACTCTTT.

This chain links TRGV9 with TRGJP. The V and J ends lost 3 bases and 4 bases, in that order; junction bases with no gene match: 3. The germline V gene has CDR1 GITISATS and CDR2 ISYDGTV (reference sequence). This CDR3 is 16 amino acids long. The CDR3 nucleotides are TGTGCCTTGTGGGAGATCCAAGAGTTGGGCAAAAAAATCAAGGTATTT. It yields the protein CALWEIQELGKKIKVF.

The table lists this clone with a count of one. The chain has TRGV2 and TRGJ1 or TRGJ2. The CDR3 totals 18 residues. V shed 2 bases, J shed 0 bases, and the junction held 16 bases outside the gene matches. Germline V gene sequence: CDR1 EGSNGY, CDR2 YDSYNSKV. CDR3 residues: CATWDVLRPTSNYYKKLF. CDR3 nucleotide sequence: TGTGCCACCTGGGACGTACTTCGACCCACTTCGAATTATTATAAGAAACTCTTT.

This clone was counted once. The J gene is TRGJP2, the V gene TRGV9. The ends lost 1 base at V and 7 bases at J; junction bases unmatched: 3. CDR1 and CDR2 (germline): GITISATS, ISYDGTV (reference sequence). This CDR3 has 13 amino acids. The CDR3 sequence is CALWEVNDWIKTF. As DNA, the CDR3 is TGTGCCTTGTGGGAGGTTAATGATTGGATCAAGACGTTT.

This clone was counted between two and nine times. This rearrangement joins TRGV8 to TRGJ1 or TRGJ2. Germline CDR1 reads VENAVY; CDR2 reads YDSYNSRV. V was clipped by 4 bases and J by 3 bases; unmatched bases: 3. The CDR3 is made up of 12 amino acids. The DNA for the CDR3 is TGTGCCACCTGGGAACCTTATTATAAGAAACTCTTT. It codes for CATWEPYYKKLF.

This clone was picked up a small number of times. The chain employs TRGV4 and TRGJ1 or TRGJ2. CDR3 length: 14 amino acids. Germline-derived CDR1 and CDR2 are EGSTGY and YDSYTSSV. V lost 4 bases, J lost 3 bases, and 9 bases stayed unmatched. CDR3 bases: TGTGCCACCTGGGACCTCCCATTTTATTATAAGAAACTCTTT. Its protein is CATWDLPFYYKKLF.

This sequence joins TRGV9 and TRGJ1 or TRGJ2. Germline V gene sequence: CDR1 GITISATS, CDR2 ISYDGTV (reference sequence). Losses at the gene ends were 2 bases for V and 5 bases for J; bases not matched to a gene: 12. The CDR3 is made up of 15 amino acids. The CDR3 sequence is CALWEGVLGDYKKLF. CDR3 sequence (DNA): TGTGCCTTGTGGGAGGGGGTCCTGGGAGATTATAAGAAACTCTTT.

A word on this clone: The sample holds other DNA sequences that translate to the same CDR3. The chain recombines TRGV8 with TRGJP2. The J segment lost 6 bases and the V segment lost 4 bases, leaving 2 bases of the junction unmatched. Looked up from germline, CDR1 is VENAVY and CDR2 is YDSYNSRV. The CDR3 is 12 amino acids. The CDR3 loop is CATWERDWIKTF. The CDR3 nucleotides are TGTGCCACCTGGGAGCGTGATTGGATCAAGACGTTT.